The clone carrying this TCR beta chain was seen a few times. Its specificity is not known. This entry belongs to a study of T cells in Graves' hyperthyroidism and ophthalmopathy. Study overall: Upon initial diagnosis and before any treatment, peripheral blood was collected.

CDR1 is MNHEY and CDR2 is SVGEGT in the germline V gene. V gave up 8 bases and J gave up 0 bases, with 14 bases separating them. CDR3 length equals 14 residues. It was RNA transcripts that yielded the amplified TCR beta CDR3 regions. The HTBI primer set was used in a first-round RT-PCR of the TCR CDR3. TCRdb recomputed calls from the multiplex PCR reads with MiXCR, one row per CDR3 protein. The repertoire holds approximately 530,000 distinct CDR3 sequences, 15% to 20% seen once, with roughly 44% in the top ten. Regarding the study as a whole: The model identified upcoming ophthalmopathy a median 6.5 months ahead of onset.

Sequencing used blood. The sequence was obtained from a man in his forties or fifties with Graves' ophthalmopathy. This chain uses TRBV6-2 or TRBV6-3 with TRBJ2-7; D is uncertain. The CDR3 DNA follows: TGTGCCAGCCGGTCTGTAGGCAGCTCCTACGAGCAGTACTTC. This encodes CASRSVGSSYEQYF.